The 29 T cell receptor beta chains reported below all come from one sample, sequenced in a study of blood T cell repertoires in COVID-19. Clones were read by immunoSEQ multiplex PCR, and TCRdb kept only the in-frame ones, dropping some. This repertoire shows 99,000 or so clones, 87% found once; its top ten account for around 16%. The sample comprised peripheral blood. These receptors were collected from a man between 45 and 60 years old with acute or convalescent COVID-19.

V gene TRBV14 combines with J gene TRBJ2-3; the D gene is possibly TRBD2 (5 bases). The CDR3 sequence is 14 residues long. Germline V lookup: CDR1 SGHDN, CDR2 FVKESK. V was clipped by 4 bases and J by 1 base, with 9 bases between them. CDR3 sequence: CASSLGLRTDTQYF. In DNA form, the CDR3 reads TGTGCCAGCAGCCTAGGACTTCGCACAGATACGCAGTATTTT.

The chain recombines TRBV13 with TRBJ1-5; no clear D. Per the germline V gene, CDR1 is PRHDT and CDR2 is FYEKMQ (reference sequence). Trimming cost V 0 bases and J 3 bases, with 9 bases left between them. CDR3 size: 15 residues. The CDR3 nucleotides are TGTGCCAGCAGCTTAGGTGGGCAGCCCAATCAGCCCCAGCATTTT. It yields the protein CASSLGGQPNQPQHF.

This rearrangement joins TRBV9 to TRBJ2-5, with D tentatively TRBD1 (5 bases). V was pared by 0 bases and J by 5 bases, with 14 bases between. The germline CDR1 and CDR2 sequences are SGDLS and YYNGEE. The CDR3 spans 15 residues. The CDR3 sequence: CASSVAGSGWETQYF. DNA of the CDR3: TGTGCCAGCAGCGTAGCAGGGTCAGGGTGGGAGACCCAGTACTTC.

CDR3 amino acids: CASSTGVILGYEQYF. The DNA for the CDR3 is TGCGCCAGCAGCACCGGGGTAATTTTGGGGTACGAGCAGTACTTC. The chain couples TRBV5-1 to TRBJ2-7; tentative D call: TRBD2 (5 bases). CDR1 is SGHRS and CDR2 is YFSETQ in the germline V gene. This CDR3 contains 15 residues. V lost 4 bases, J lost 4 bases, and 18 bases lay in between.

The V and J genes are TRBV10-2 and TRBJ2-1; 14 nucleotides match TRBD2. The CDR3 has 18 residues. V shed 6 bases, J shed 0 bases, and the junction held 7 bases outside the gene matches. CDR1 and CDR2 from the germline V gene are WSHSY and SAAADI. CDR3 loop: CASRLGLAGVTSYNEQFF. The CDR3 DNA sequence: TGCGCCAGCAGGCTGGGACTAGCGGGAGTAACCTCCTACAATGAGCAGTTCTTC.

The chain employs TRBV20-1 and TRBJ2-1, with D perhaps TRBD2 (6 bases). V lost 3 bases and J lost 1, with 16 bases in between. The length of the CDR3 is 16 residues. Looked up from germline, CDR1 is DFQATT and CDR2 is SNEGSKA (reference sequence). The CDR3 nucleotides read TGCAGTGCTAGTAACCCGAGCGGGCTTTCCTACAATGAGCAGTTCTTC. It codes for CSASNPSGLSYNEQFF.

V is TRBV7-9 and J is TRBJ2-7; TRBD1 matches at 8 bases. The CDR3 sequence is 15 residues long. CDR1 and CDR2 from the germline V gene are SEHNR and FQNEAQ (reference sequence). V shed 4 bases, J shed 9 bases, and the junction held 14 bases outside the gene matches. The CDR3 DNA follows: TGTGCCAGCAGCTCCACGGGACAGGCTACCTTCGGGCAGTACTTC. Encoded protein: CASSSTGQATFGQYF.

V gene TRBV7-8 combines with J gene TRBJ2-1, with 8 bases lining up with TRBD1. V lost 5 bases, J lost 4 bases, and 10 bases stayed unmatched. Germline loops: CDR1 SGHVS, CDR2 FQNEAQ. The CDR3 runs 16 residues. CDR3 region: CASSPPGQGPYNEQFF. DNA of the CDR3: TGTGCCAGCAGCCCCCCAGGACAGGGACCGTACAATGAGCAGTTCTTC.

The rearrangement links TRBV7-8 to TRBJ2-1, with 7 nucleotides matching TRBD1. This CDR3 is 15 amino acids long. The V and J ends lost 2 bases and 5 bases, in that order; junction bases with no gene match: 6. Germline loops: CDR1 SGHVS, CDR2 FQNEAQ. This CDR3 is CASSLYRGPHNEQFF. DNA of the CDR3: TGTGCCAGCAGCTTATACAGGGGACCCCACAATGAGCAGTTCTTC. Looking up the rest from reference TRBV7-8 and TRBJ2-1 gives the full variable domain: GAGVSQSPRYKVAKRGQDVALRCDPISGHVSLFWYQQALGQGPEFLTYFQNEAQLDKSGLPSDRFFAERPEGSVSTLKIQRTQQEDSAVYLCASSLYRGPHNEQFFGPGTRLTVL.

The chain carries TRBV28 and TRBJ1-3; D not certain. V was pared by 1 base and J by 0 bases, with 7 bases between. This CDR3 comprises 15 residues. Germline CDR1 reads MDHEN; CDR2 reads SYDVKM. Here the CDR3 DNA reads TGTGCCAGCAGTTTATTGTCGGGCTCTGGAAACACCATATATTTT. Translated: CASSLLSGSGNTIYF.

CDR3 protein: CASRLTGTAGVGYTF. Written as DNA, the CDR3 is TGTGCCAGCAGACTCACCGGGACCGCGGGAGTGGGCTACACCTTC. V usage is TRBV28 and J usage is TRBJ1-2, with D possibly matching TRBD1 (5 bases). Trimming cost V 6 bases and J 8 bases, with 22 bases left between them. Per germline, CDR1 MDHEN and CDR2 SYDVKM. The CDR3 is 15 amino acids.

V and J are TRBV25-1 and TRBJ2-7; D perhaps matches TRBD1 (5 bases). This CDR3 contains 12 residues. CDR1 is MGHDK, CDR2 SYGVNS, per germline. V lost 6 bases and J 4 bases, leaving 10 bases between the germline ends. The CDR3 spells CASRQGWYEQYF. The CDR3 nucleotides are TGTGCCAGCAGGCAGGGTTGGTACGAGCAGTACTTC.

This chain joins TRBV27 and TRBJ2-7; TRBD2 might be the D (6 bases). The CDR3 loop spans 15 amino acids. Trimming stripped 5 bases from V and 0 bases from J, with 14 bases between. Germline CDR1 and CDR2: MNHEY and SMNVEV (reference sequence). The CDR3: CASSISGISSYEQYF. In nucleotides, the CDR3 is TGTGCCAGCAGTATTAGCGGTATAAGCTCCTACGAGCAGTACTTC.

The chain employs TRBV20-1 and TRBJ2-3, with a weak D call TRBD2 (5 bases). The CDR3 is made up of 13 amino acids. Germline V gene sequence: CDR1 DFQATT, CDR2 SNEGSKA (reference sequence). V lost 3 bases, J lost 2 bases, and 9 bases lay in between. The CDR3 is CSASVGNTDTQYF. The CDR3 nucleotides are TGCAGTGCTAGTGTCGGGAACACAGATACGCAGTATTTT.

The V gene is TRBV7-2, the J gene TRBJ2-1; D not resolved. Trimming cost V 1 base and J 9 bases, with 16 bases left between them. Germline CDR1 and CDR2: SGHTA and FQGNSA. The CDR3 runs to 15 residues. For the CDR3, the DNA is TGTGCCAGCAGCTTAGATGTTAGTAGAGTTCGTGAGCAGTTCTTC. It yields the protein CASSLDVSRVREQFF.

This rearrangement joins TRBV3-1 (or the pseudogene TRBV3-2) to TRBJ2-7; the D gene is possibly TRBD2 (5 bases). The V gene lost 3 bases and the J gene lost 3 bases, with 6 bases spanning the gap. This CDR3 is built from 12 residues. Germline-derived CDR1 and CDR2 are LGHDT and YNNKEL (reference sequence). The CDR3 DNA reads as TGTGCCAGCAGCCATGGGAGCTACGAGCAGTACTTC. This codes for CASSHGSYEQYF.

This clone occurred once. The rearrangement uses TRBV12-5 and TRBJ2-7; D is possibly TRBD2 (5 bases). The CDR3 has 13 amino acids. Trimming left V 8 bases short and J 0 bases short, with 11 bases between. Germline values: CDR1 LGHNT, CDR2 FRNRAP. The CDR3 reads CASRTVGSYEQYF. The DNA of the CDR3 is TGTGCTAGTAGGACTGTTGGCTCCTACGAGCAGTACTTC.

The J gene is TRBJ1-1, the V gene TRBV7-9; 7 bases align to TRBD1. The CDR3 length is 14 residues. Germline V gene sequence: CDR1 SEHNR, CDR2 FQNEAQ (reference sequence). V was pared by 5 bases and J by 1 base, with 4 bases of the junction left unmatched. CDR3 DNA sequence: TGTGCCAGCAGCGGGGGACAGAGGAACACTGAAGCTTTCTTT. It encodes CASSGGQRNTEAFF.

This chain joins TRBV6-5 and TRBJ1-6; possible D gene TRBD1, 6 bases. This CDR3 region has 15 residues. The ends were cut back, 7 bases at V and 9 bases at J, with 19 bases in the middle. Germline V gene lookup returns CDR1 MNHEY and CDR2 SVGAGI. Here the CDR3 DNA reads TGTGCCAGCACAGGGGACGGCGGCTGGGGTTCACCCCTCCACTTT. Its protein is CASTGDGGWGSPLHF.

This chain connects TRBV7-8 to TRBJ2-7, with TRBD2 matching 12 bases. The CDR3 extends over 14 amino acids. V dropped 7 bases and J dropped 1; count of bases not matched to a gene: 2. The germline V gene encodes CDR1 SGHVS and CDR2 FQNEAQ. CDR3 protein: CASIGLAGSYEQYF. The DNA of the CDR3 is TGTGCCAGCATCGGACTAGCGGGATCCTACGAGCAGTACTTC.

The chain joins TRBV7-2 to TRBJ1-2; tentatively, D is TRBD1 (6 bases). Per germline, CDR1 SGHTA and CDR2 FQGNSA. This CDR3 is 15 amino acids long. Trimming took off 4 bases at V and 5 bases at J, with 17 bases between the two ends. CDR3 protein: CASSSSGQRVYGYTF. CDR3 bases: TGTGCCAGCAGCTCCTCCGGACAGAGAGTTTATGGCTACACCTTC.

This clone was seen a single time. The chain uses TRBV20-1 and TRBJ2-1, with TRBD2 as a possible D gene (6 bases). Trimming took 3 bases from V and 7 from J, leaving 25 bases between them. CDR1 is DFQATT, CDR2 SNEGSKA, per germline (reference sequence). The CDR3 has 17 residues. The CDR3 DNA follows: TGCAGTGCTAGTGGCCCCGGGATGTTTCGGGAGTGGAATGAGCAGTTCTTC. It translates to CSASGPGMFREWNEQFF.

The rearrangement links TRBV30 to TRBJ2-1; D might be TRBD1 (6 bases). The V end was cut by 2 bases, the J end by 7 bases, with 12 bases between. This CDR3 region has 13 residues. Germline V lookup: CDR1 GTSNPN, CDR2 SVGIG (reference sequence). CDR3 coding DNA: TGTGCCTGGAGTTACAGGGATTGGAATGAGCAGTTCTTC. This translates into CAWSYRDWNEQFF.

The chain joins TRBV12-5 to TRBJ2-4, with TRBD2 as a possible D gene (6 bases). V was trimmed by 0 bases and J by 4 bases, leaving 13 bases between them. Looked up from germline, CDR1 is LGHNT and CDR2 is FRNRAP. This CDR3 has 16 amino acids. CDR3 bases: TGTGCTAGTGGTTTGGTTGGGAGCGGGTCGAAAAACATTCAGTACTTC. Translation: CASGLVGSGSKNIQYF.

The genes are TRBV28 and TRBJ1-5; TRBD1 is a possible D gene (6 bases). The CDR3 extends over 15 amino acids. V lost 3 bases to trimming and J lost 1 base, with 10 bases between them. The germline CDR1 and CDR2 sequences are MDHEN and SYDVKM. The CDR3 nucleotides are TGTGCCAGCAGTTTTTCAGGGGTGAGCAATCAGCCCCAGCATTTT. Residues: CASSFSGVSNQPQHF.

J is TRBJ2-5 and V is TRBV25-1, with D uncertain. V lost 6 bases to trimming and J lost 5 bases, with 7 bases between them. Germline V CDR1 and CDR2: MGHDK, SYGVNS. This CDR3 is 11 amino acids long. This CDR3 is CASSVLETQYF. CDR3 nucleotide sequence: TGTGCCAGCAGCGTCCTGGAGACCCAGTACTTC.

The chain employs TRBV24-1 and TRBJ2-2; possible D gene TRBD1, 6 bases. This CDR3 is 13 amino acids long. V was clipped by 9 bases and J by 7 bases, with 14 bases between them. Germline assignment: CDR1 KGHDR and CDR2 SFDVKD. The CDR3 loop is CATGGPQDGELFF. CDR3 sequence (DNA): TGTGCCACCGGGGGCCCGCAGGACGGGGAGCTGTTTTTT.

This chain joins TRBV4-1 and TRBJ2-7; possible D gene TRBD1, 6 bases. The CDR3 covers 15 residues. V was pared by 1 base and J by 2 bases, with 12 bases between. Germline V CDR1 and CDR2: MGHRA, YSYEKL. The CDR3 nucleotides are TGCGCCAGCAGCCAAGTGGCAGGGGTGACCTACGAGCAGTACTTC. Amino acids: CASSQVAGVTYEQYF.

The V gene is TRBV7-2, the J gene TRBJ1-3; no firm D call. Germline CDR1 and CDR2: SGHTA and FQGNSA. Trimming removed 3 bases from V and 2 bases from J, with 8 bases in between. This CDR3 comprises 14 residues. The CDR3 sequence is CASSFRGPGNTIYF. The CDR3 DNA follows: TGTGCCAGCAGCTTTCGGGGTCCTGGAAACACCATATATTTT.